The entry below gives a single TCR beta chain sequence along with its context. The germline CDR1 and CDR2 sequences are MNHEY and SVGEGT. CDR3 length: 14 residues. J gave up 7 bases and V 5 bases, and 8 bases lay outside the gene matches. Study processing details: Quantification of nucleated cells was approximated via reference gene primer amplification. The data were produced by immunoSEQ multiplex PCR, yet TCRdb's version contains in-frame clones alone and is incomplete. For V, J and clone size, that table is used; D and trimming come from the DNA. The sample records about 200,000 clones, 82% being singletons. Those enrolled in Seattle joined during active infection and were followed longitudinally afterward. The data are from a study of blood T cell repertoires in COVID-19. Study background: COVID-19 samples from acute and convalescent phases originated in the United States, Italy and Spain. T cells, B-cell-depleted T cells, or PBMCs supplied cDNA or gDNA.

What was sequenced was peripheral blood. J is TRBJ1-3 and V is TRBV6-2 or TRBV6-3; 7 bases align to TRBD1. The sequence was obtained from a woman in her 70s with COVID-19, enrolled during active disease. Here the CDR3 reads CASSPPTGSNTIYF. In DNA, the CDR3 is TGTGCCAGCAGTCCGCCGACAGGGAGTAACACCATATATTTT.